This T cell receptor beta chain was recovered during a study of identifying expanded T cells in peripheral blood. Measured with immunoSEQ multiplex PCR; TCRdb has only the in-frame clones, and not every one. The repertoire holds 51,000 or so clones, with approximately 79% as singletons. Germline V CDR1 and CDR2: SGHRS, YFSETQ. V dropped 3 bases and J dropped 12; count of bases not matched to a gene: 16. This CDR3 spans 17 amino acids. Collection occurred without any documented infections or immune events in donors. Sequencing was carried out using blood. This chain links TRBV5-1 with TRBJ1-6; 9 positions match TRBD1. This TCR derives from a person aged 18 to 75 in good health. The CDR3 nucleotides are TGCGCCAGCAGCTCGTATTCTTTCGGACAGGGGAGGGAACCCCTCCACTTT. Translation gives CASSSYSFGQGREPLHF.